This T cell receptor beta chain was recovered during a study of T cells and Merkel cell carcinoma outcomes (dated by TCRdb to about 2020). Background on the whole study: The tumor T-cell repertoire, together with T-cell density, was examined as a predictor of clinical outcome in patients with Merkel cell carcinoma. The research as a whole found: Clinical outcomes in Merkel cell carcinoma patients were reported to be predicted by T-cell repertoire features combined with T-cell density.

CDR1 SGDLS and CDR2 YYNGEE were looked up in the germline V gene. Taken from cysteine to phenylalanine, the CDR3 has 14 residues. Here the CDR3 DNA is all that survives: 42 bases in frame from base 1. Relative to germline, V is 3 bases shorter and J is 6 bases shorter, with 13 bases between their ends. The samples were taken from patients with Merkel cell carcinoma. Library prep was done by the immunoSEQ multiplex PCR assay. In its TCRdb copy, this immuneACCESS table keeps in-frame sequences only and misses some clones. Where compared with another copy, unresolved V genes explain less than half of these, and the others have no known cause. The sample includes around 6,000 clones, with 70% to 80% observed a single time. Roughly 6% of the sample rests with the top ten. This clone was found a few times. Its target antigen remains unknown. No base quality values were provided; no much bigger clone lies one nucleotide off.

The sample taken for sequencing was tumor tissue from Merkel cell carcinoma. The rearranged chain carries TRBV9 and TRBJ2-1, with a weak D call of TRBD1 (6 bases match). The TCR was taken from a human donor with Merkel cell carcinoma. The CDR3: CASSERGSFNEQFF. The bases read TGTGCCAGCAGCGAAAGGGGGTCGTTCAATGAGCAGTTCTTC.